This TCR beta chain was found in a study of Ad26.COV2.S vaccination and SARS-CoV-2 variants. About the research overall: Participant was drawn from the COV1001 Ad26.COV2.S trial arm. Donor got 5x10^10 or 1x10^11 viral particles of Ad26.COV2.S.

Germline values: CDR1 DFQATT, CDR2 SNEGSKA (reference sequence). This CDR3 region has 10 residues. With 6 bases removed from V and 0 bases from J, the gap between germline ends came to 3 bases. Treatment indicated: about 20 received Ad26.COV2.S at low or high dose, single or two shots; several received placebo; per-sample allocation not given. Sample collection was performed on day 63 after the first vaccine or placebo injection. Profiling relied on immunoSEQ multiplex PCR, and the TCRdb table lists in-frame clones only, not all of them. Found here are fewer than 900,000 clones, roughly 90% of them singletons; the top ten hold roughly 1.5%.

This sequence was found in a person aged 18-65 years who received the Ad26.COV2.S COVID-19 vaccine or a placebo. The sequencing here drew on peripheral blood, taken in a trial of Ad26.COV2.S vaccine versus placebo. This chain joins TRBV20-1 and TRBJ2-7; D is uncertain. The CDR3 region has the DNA TGCAGTGCCACCTCCTACGAGCAGTACTTC. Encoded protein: CSATSYEQYF.